A selection of T cell receptor beta chains follows, all from one sample in a study of blood T cell repertoires in COVID-19. Using immunoSEQ multiplex PCR, the repertoire was profiled, and TCRdb retains in-frame clones only, with some absent. The data hold under 100,000 clones, with about nine tenths observed a single time. Sequenced material: peripheral blood. These TCRs come from a man aged 55 to 69 with COVID-19, enrolled during active disease. The CDR3 runs from the conserved cysteine through the conserved F or W. The order of the fields is CDR3 length, D gene, V gene, J gene, clone size, CDR3 DNA, CDR3 protein. The D gene is left open where the match is weak. The size field is filled for only some rows; it gives once, few, many or a size class.

CDR3 length: 15; D gene: TRBD2; V gene: TRBV7-9; J gene: TRBJ2-5; clone size: NA; CDR3 DNA: TGTGCCAGCAGTCCTCCGGGACTAGCGCAAGAGACCCAGTACTTC; CDR3 protein: CASSPPGLAQETQYF
CDR3 length: 15; D gene: NA; V gene: TRBV6-2/TRBV6-3; J gene: TRBJ2-1; clone size: NA; CDR3 DNA: TGTGCCAGCAGTACGAGGACTACCCTCTACAATGAGCAGTTCTTC; CDR3 protein: CASSTRTTLYNEQFF
CDR3 length: 15; D gene: NA; V gene: TRBV11-3; J gene: TRBJ2-5; clone size: NA; CDR3 DNA: TGTGCCAGCAGCTTGCCTGAAGGGGCCCGGGAGACCCAGTACTTC; CDR3 protein: CASSLPEGARETQYF
CDR3 length: 14; D gene: NA; V gene: TRBV10-3; J gene: TRBJ2-2; clone size: NA; CDR3 DNA: TGTGCCATGACCGGGGGAGATGGCACCGGGGAGCTGTTTTTT; CDR3 protein: CAMTGGDGTGELFF
CDR3 length: 15; D gene: NA; V gene: TRBV9; J gene: TRBJ1-2; clone size: NA; CDR3 DNA: TGTGCCAGCAGCGCCCCTACAGTTCTAAACTATGGCTACACCTTC; CDR3 protein: CASSAPTVLNYGYTF
CDR3 length: 14; D gene: NA; V gene: TRBV5-1; J gene: TRBJ2-2; clone size: NA; CDR3 DNA: TGCGCCAGCAGCCCCAGCACGGCGGCCGGGGAGCTGTTTTTT; CDR3 protein: CASSPSTAAGELFF
CDR3 length: 13; D gene: TRBD1; V gene: TRBV30; J gene: TRBJ2-2; clone size: NA; CDR3 DNA: TGTGCCTGGACAGGGGGTAATAACGGGGAGCTGTTTTTT; CDR3 protein: CAWTGGNNGELFF
CDR3 length: 15; D gene: TRBD1; V gene: TRBV18; J gene: TRBJ1-4; clone size: once; CDR3 DNA: TGTGCCAGCTCACCCCGACAGGGGTTCGGTGAAAAACTGTTTTTT; CDR3 protein: CASSPRQGFGEKLFF
CDR3 length: 14; D gene: NA; V gene: TRBV7-3; J gene: TRBJ2-3; clone size: NA; CDR3 DNA: TGTGCCAGCAGCTTAAGTGCGGAGGCAGATACGCAGTATTTT; CDR3 protein: CASSLSAEADTQYF
CDR3 length: 14; D gene: NA; V gene: TRBV7-9; J gene: TRBJ1-4; clone size: NA; CDR3 DNA: TGTGCCAGCAGCCCGGGTGGAGGGCGCGAAAAACTGTTTTTT; CDR3 protein: CASSPGGGREKLFF
CDR3 length: 16; D gene: TRBD2; V gene: TRBV7-8; J gene: TRBJ2-7; clone size: NA; CDR3 DNA: TGTGCCAGCAGCCTCGCGGCTAGCGGCATCTCCTACGAGCAGTACTTC; CDR3 protein: CASSLAASGISYEQYF
CDR3 length: 19; D gene: TRBD2; V gene: TRBV3-1/TRBV3-2; J gene: TRBJ2-3; clone size: NA; CDR3 DNA: TGTGCCAGCAGCCAAGTAAAGGAGTGGGGACTAGCGGGGCAAGATACGCAGTATTTT; CDR3 protein: CASSQVKEWGLAGQDTQYF
CDR3 length: 15; D gene: TRBD1; V gene: TRBV6-5; J gene: TRBJ2-5; clone size: NA; CDR3 DNA: TGTGCCAGCAGTTACTCGGGGACAGGAGCGGAGACCCAGTACTTC; CDR3 protein: CASSYSGTGAETQYF
CDR3 length: 17; D gene: TRBD1; V gene: TRBV19; J gene: TRBJ1-4; clone size: NA; CDR3 DNA: TGTGCCAGTAGTATAGATCTATATACGGACAGGGATGAAAAACTGTTTTTT; CDR3 protein: CASSIDLYTDRDEKLFF
CDR3 length: 15; D gene: NA; V gene: TRBV10-2; J gene: TRBJ2-5; clone size: NA; CDR3 DNA: TGCGCCAGCAGTGAAGAGGTGGGGGCCTCCGGGACCCAGTACTTC; CDR3 protein: CASSEEVGASGTQYF
CDR3 length: 14; D gene: NA; V gene: TRBV6-5; J gene: TRBJ1-2; clone size: NA; CDR3 DNA: TGTGCCAGCAAATCCGGGGGGGGAGGCTATGGCTACACCTTC; CDR3 protein: CASKSGGGGYGYTF
CDR3 length: 12; D gene: TRBD1; V gene: TRBV29-1; J gene: TRBJ2-5; clone size: NA; CDR3 DNA: TGCAGCGCAGACAGGGAAGGGGAGACCCAGTACTTC; CDR3 protein: CSADREGETQYF
CDR3 length: 15; D gene: TRBD1; V gene: TRBV24-1; J gene: TRBJ2-5; clone size: once; CDR3 DNA: TGTGCCACCAGTGACCCCCTGGGACAGGAAGAGACCCAGTACTTC; CDR3 protein: CATSDPLGQEETQYF
CDR3 length: 15; D gene: NA; V gene: TRBV2; J gene: TRBJ2-5; clone size: NA; CDR3 DNA: TGTGCCAGCAGGGATACCGGGACTGTGGGAGAGACCCAGTACTTC; CDR3 protein: CASRDTGTVGETQYF
CDR3 length: 13; D gene: TRBD1; V gene: TRBV29-1; J gene: TRBJ2-7; clone size: NA; CDR3 DNA: TGCAGCGTTGACGGGACAGGGGAGAACGAGCAGTACTTC; CDR3 protein: CSVDGTGENEQYF
CDR3 length: 14; D gene: NA; V gene: TRBV5-5; J gene: TRBJ1-2; clone size: many; CDR3 DNA: TGTGCCAGCAGCTTGGAGACAGCCGCCTATGGCTACACCTTC; CDR3 protein: CASSLETAAYGYTF
CDR3 length: 12; D gene: NA; V gene: TRBV19; J gene: TRBJ2-1; clone size: NA; CDR3 DNA: TGTGCCAGTAGTACAGTCTACAATGAGCAGTTCTTC; CDR3 protein: CASSTVYNEQFF
CDR3 length: 15; D gene: TRBD1; V gene: TRBV19; J gene: TRBJ2-1; clone size: NA; CDR3 DNA: TGTGCCAGTAGTGAAACGGGACAGGGAGGCAATGAGCAGTTCTTC; CDR3 protein: CASSETGQGGNEQFF
CDR3 length: 15; D gene: NA; V gene: TRBV5-1; J gene: TRBJ1-2; clone size: few; CDR3 DNA: TGCGCCAGCAAACCCACCGGGGAGCAGGTGCCTGGCTACACCTTC; CDR3 protein: CASKPTGEQVPGYTF
CDR3 length: 15; D gene: TRBD1; V gene: TRBV11-3; J gene: TRBJ2-7; clone size: NA; CDR3 DNA: TGTGCCAGCAGCTTACTACAGGGGGCCGGCGGGGAGCAGTACTTC; CDR3 protein: CASSLLQGAGGEQYF
CDR3 length: 14; D gene: NA; V gene: TRBV6-5; J gene: TRBJ2-1; clone size: NA; CDR3 DNA: TGTGCCAGCGCTCGTGGCCCGTCCTACAATGAGCAGTTCTTC; CDR3 protein: CASARGPSYNEQFF
CDR3 length: 14; D gene: TRBD1; V gene: TRBV5-1; J gene: TRBJ2-1; clone size: NA; CDR3 DNA: TGCGCCAGCAGCCCGGGACAGGTCTACAATGAGCAGTTCTTC; CDR3 protein: CASSPGQVYNEQFF
CDR3 length: 14; D gene: TRBD2; V gene: TRBV6-6; J gene: TRBJ2-7; clone size: NA; CDR3 DNA: TGTGCCAGCAGTTACCTAGCGGGAACCTACGAGCAGTACTTC; CDR3 protein: CASSYLAGTYEQYF
CDR3 length: 10; D gene: NA; V gene: TRBV28; J gene: TRBJ1-4; clone size: NA; CDR3 DNA: TGTGCCAGTAGCGGGGAAAAACTGTTTTTT; CDR3 protein: CASSGEKLFF
CDR3 length: 16; D gene: TRBD2; V gene: TRBV4-1; J gene: TRBJ2-1; clone size: NA; CDR3 DNA: TGCGCCAGCAGCCAAGGACATAGCGGGAGTGGCAATGAGCAGTTCTTC; CDR3 protein: CASSQGHSGSGNEQFF
CDR3 length: 12; D gene: NA; V gene: TRBV9; J gene: TRBJ1-5; clone size: NA; CDR3 DNA: TGTGCCAGCAGCGCCAGGCACCAGCCCCAGCATTTT; CDR3 protein: CASSARHQPQHF
CDR3 length: 13; D gene: NA; V gene: TRBV25-1; J gene: TRBJ1-2; clone size: NA; CDR3 DNA: TGTGCCACCCGAGACAGCGGGTACGATGGCTACACCTTC; CDR3 protein: CATRDSGYDGYTF
CDR3 length: 12; D gene: NA; V gene: TRBV28; J gene: TRBJ2-7; clone size: NA; CDR3 DNA: TGTGCCAGCACCACGGACTTCTACGAGCAGTACTTC; CDR3 protein: CASTTDFYEQYF
CDR3 length: 15; D gene: NA; V gene: TRBV5-1; J gene: TRBJ2-1; clone size: NA; CDR3 DNA: TGCGCCAGCAGCCCCCGTTCGGGATCCTACAATGAGCAGTTCTTC; CDR3 protein: CASSPRSGSYNEQFF
CDR3 length: 16; D gene: NA; V gene: TRBV7-2; J gene: TRBJ1-3; clone size: NA; CDR3 DNA: TGTGCCAGCAGCTTGGGGAGTATACCCTCTGGAAACACCATATATTTT; CDR3 protein: CASSLGSIPSGNTIYF
CDR3 length: 15; D gene: NA; V gene: TRBV15; J gene: TRBJ2-1; clone size: NA; CDR3 DNA: TGTGCCACCAGCACCTTGGGAGCATCCTACAATGAGCAGTTCTTC; CDR3 protein: CATSTLGASYNEQFF
CDR3 length: 14; D gene: TRBD1; V gene: TRBV3-1/TRBV3-2; J gene: TRBJ1-2; clone size: NA; CDR3 DNA: TGTGCCAGCAGCCGGACAGGGGGCGCCTATGGCTACACCTTC; CDR3 protein: CASSRTGGAYGYTF
CDR3 length: 15; D gene: TRBD1; V gene: TRBV5-6; J gene: TRBJ2-5; clone size: NA; CDR3 DNA: TGTGCCAGCAGCTTTAACAGGGGGCTGTGGGAGACCCAGTACTTC; CDR3 protein: CASSFNRGLWETQYF
CDR3 length: 15; D gene: TRBD1; V gene: TRBV19; J gene: TRBJ2-7; clone size: NA; CDR3 DNA: TGTGCCAGTAGCCCACCCAGACAGGGAACCTACGAGCAGTACTTC; CDR3 protein: CASSPPRQGTYEQYF
CDR3 length: 13; D gene: NA; V gene: TRBV7-6; J gene: TRBJ1-1; clone size: NA; CDR3 DNA: TGTGCCAGCAGCTTAGCAGGGGCCACTGAAGCTTTCTTT; CDR3 protein: CASSLAGATEAFF
CDR3 length: 14; D gene: TRBD1; V gene: TRBV30; J gene: TRBJ2-7; clone size: NA; CDR3 DNA: TGTGCCTGGGCTACAGGGGGATCCTTATACGAGCAGTACTTC; CDR3 protein: CAWATGGSLYEQYF
CDR3 length: 14; D gene: NA; V gene: TRBV28; J gene: TRBJ2-7; clone size: NA; CDR3 DNA: TGTGCCAGCATTCAGGCAGGGAAGTTTGACGAGCAGTACTTC; CDR3 protein: CASIQAGKFDEQYF
CDR3 length: 18; D gene: NA; V gene: TRBV9; J gene: TRBJ1-1; clone size: NA; CDR3 DNA: TGTGCCAGCAGCTCTCCGGGTTCGGCAGGGTCTATGAACACTGAAGCTTTCTTT; CDR3 protein: CASSSPGSAGSMNTEAFF
CDR3 length: 17; D gene: TRBD2; V gene: TRBV7-3; J gene: TRBJ2-1; clone size: NA; CDR3 DNA: TGTGCCAGCAGCTTAACCCCCGGACTAGCGGGACCAAATGAGCAGTTCTTC; CDR3 protein: CASSLTPGLAGPNEQFF
CDR3 length: 13; D gene: NA; V gene: TRBV2; J gene: TRBJ1-1; clone size: NA; CDR3 DNA: TGTGCCAGCAGCGCCGCGCCGAACACTGAAGCTTTCTTT; CDR3 protein: CASSAAPNTEAFF
CDR3 length: 16; D gene: TRBD1; V gene: TRBV9; J gene: TRBJ1-5; clone size: once; CDR3 DNA: TGTGCCAGCAGCGCCGGGACAGGGGGTAGCAATCAGCCCCAGCATTTT; CDR3 protein: CASSAGTGGSNQPQHF
CDR3 length: 15; D gene: TRBD1; V gene: TRBV18; J gene: TRBJ2-1; clone size: NA; CDR3 DNA: TGTGCCAGCTCACCGACCGGATCAGGGGGCTATGAGCAGTTCTTC; CDR3 protein: CASSPTGSGGYEQFF
CDR3 length: 16; D gene: TRBD1; V gene: TRBV5-1; J gene: TRBJ1-6; clone size: NA; CDR3 DNA: TGCGCCAGCAGCCGGGACAGTGGGTCGTCGAATTCACCCCTCCACTTT; CDR3 protein: CASSRDSGSSNSPLHF
CDR3 length: 14; D gene: NA; V gene: TRBV11-2; J gene: TRBJ2-3; clone size: NA; CDR3 DNA: TGTGCCAGCAGCTTCGTACTTAGCACAGATACGCAGTATTTT; CDR3 protein: CASSFVLSTDTQYF
CDR3 length: 12; D gene: NA; V gene: TRBV27; J gene: TRBJ2-1; clone size: NA; CDR3 DNA: TGTGCCAGCAGTTTAGTGAGGCAGAAGCAGTTCTTC; CDR3 protein: CASSLVRQKQFF